This is a list of T cell receptor beta chains from one sample in a study of blood T cell repertoires in COVID-19. Some clones are missing from TCRdb's copy, which holds only in-frame ones; the method was immunoSEQ multiplex PCR. The sample includes 130,000 or so clones, approximately 90% seen only once; the top ten take under 13%. The sequenced sample consisted of peripheral blood. Source of these receptors: a middle-aged man with acute or convalescent COVID-19. Both conserved end residues are part of each CDR3. D genes are given only for firm matches. Part of the rows lack a size; the others show once, few, many or a class for expanded clones.

j_gene | v_gene | abundance | d_gene | CDR3nt | CDR3aa
TRBJ2-7 | TRBV5-1 | . | TRBD1 | TGCGCCAGCAGACCGACAGGGAGCTACGAGCAGTACTTC | CASRPTGSYEQYF
TRBJ2-1 | TRBV5-6 | once | TRBD2 | TGTGCCAGCAGCGGCACGAGCGGGACTAGCTGGAGGAGGGATGAGCAGTTCTTC | CASSGTSGTSWRRDEQFF
TRBJ1-1 | TRBV27 | . | TRBD1 | TGTGCCAGCAGTTTACAGGGGGACATATGGAACACTGAAGCTTTCTTT | CASSLQGDIWNTEAFF
TRBJ2-5 | TRBV5-1 | . | TRBD1 | TGCGCCAGCAGCCCGGGACAGGGGTGGCAAGAGACCCAGTACTTC | CASSPGQGWQETQYF
TRBJ1-1 | TRBV18 | . | . | TGTGCCAGCTCACCGGCGACCAGGGGCACTGAAGCTTTCTTT | CASSPATRGTEAFF
TRBJ2-7 | TRBV19 | . | . | TGTGCCAGTAGTATATTGCAGGGGAACTACGAGCAGTACTTC | CASSILQGNYEQYF
TRBJ1-1 | TRBV5-1 | . | . | TGCGCCAGCAGCTCAGGGATTGAAGCTTTCTTT | CASSSGIEAFF
TRBJ1-2 | TRBV5-1 | . | TRBD1 | TGCGCCAGCAGCAAGGCCGGGACAGGGGGCGCTTTTCATGGCTACACCTTC | CASSKAGTGGAFHGYTF
TRBJ1-6 | TRBV3-1/TRBV3-2 | . | . | TGTGCCAGCAGCGCCCGGTCTGCGGGCCCTATTTCACCCCTCCACTTT | CASSARSAGPISPLHF
TRBJ1-2 | TRBV5-1 | once | . | TGCGCCAGCAGCTTGGGAGGGCAGCTGATGGGCTATGGCTACACCTTC | CASSLGGQLMGYGYTF
TRBJ1-2 | TRBV2 | . | . | TGTGCCAGCGGAGGGACGGAGAACTATGGCTACACCTTC | CASGGTENYGYTF
TRBJ2-5 | TRBV27 | . | . | TGTGCCAGCAGCCAGAGCTGGGCAGGGGGGCAGGAGACCCAGTACTTC | CASSQSWAGGQETQYF
TRBJ1-6 | TRBV7-2 | . | . | TGTGCCAGCAGGCCTAGCGCCACGATTAGGGGTTCACCCCTCCACTTT | CASRPSATIRGSPLHF
TRBJ1-1 | TRBV10-3 | . | . | TGTGCCATCAGTGAGACAGGGAGTACGAACACTGAAGCTTTCTTT | CAISETGSTNTEAFF
TRBJ1-5 | TRBV27 | . | TRBD1 | TGTGCCAGCAGTTCAAGCCAGGGGGCGATTAAAGGCAATCAGCCCCAGCATTTT | CASSSSQGAIKGNQPQHF
TRBJ2-2 | TRBV2 | . | TRBD2 | TGTGCCAGCAAAGTTTTAGCGGGAGGGACCGGGGAGCTGTTTTTT | CASKVLAGGTGELFF
TRBJ2-5 | TRBV15 | once | . | TGTGCCACCAGCCAACAGGGTTCACAGACCCAGTACTTC | CATSQQGSQTQYF
TRBJ1-2 | TRBV2 | . | TRBD1 | TGTGCCAGCAGTCGACAGGGGACTAACTATGGCTACACCTTC | CASSRQGTNYGYTF
TRBJ1-2 | TRBV28 | . | . | TGTGCCAGCAGTTTGGCGACAGAACTCTATGGCTACACCTTC | CASSLATELYGYTF
TRBJ1-2 | TRBV6-5 | . | TRBD1 | TGTGCCAGCAGTTGGGACAGGCTGAACTATGGCTACACCTTC | CASSWDRLNYGYTF
TRBJ2-1 | TRBV27 | . | TRBD1 | TGTGCCAGCAGTTCAGGGGGCTGGCAGTTCTTC | CASSSGGWQFF
TRBJ1-2 | TRBV27 | . | . | TGTGCCAGCAGTCTCCAACAGCCAGCCACTTATTATGGCTACACCTTC | CASSLQQPATYYGYTF
TRBJ1-4 | TRBV5-6 | few | . | TGTGCCAGCAGTTCCACAGGGATGACTAATGAAAAACTGTTTTTT | CASSSTGMTNEKLFF
TRBJ2-5 | TRBV19 | . | TRBD1 | TGTGCCAGTAGTAGGAGGGGGACAGGGAATTCTCCAGAGACCCAGTACTTC | CASSRRGTGNSPETQYF
TRBJ1-3 | TRBV27 | . | . | TGTGCCAGCAGTGCGGGGCGCTCTGGAAACACCATATATTTT | CASSAGRSGNTIYF
TRBJ2-1 | TRBV5-1 | . | TRBD2 | TGCGCCAGCAGCTTGGAAGGCGGCGCGGGAGGTTACAATGAGCAGTTCTTC | CASSLEGGAGGYNEQFF
TRBJ1-6 | TRBV28 | few | TRBD1 | TGTGCCAGCTCGACAGGGAATAATTCACCCCTCCACTTT | CASSTGNNSPLHF
TRBJ2-2 | TRBV25-1 | once | TRBD1 | TGTGCCAGCAGTGAGGGACAGATCAACACCGGGGAGCTGTTTTTT | CASSEGQINTGELFF
TRBJ2-5 | TRBV7-9 | . | TRBD2 | TGTGCCAGCAGCCTTAGCGGGAGCGGCGAGACCCAGTACTTC | CASSLSGSGETQYF
TRBJ2-7 | TRBV7-9 | . | TRBD1 | TGTGCCAGCAGCTTCTGGACAGGGTACGAGCAGTACTTC | CASSFWTGYEQYF
TRBJ1-5 | TRBV21-1 | once | . | TGTGCCAGCAGCCCCCAACGAAGGTGGGGCGGCCAGCCCCAGCATTTT | CASSPQRRWGGQPQHF
TRBJ1-1 | TRBV5-1 | . | TRBD1 | TGCGCCAGCAGCTTACAGGGGGCTCAGAACACTGAAGCTTTCTTT | CASSLQGAQNTEAFF
TRBJ1-2 | TRBV29-1 | few | TRBD1 | TGCAGCGTTCATACTCCGGGACAGGGAAGGAGTGGCTACACCTTC | CSVHTPGQGRSGYTF
TRBJ2-2 | TRBV11-2 | once | . | TGTGCCAGCAGCGACGGTACTAGTATCAACACCGGGGAGCTGTTTTTT | CASSDGTSINTGELFF
TRBJ1-1 | TRBV18 | . | . | TGTGCCAGCTCACCGTCGGGGGGAACTGAAGCTTTCTTT | CASSPSGGTEAFF
TRBJ1-3 | TRBV6-6 | . | TRBD1 | TGTGCCAGCAGGACATGGACAGGCGCGTCCACCATATATTTT | CASRTWTGASTIYF
TRBJ1-3 | TRBV7-3 | . | . | TGTGCCAGCAGCTTAGGGGGAGGTGACACCATATATTTT | CASSLGGGDTIYF
TRBJ2-2 | TRBV28 | . | . | TGTGCCAGCAGTTTGGCCCGGGAAGGGCTGTTTTTT | CASSLAREGLFF
TRBJ2-7 | TRBV29-1 | . | . | TGCAGCGCTAAAGGGCCTGGCGGGACCGGGGAGCAGTACTTC | CSAKGPGGTGEQYF
TRBJ2-1 | TRBV28 | . | . | TGTGCCAGCAGTCCTAATTCCCCCAGGTCGACAATCAATGAGCAGTTCTTC | CASSPNSPRSTINEQFF
TRBJ1-2 | TRBV7-8 | . | . | TGTGCCAGCAGCTCTTGGAGGGATAACTATGGCTACACCTTC | CASSSWRDNYGYTF
TRBJ1-2 | TRBV28 | . | TRBD1 | TGTGCCAGCACCACAGGGGGTAGCTATGGCTACACCTTC | CASTTGGSYGYTF
TRBJ2-7 | TRBV27 | . | TRBD2 | TGTGCCAGCAGTTTCGGGACTAGTAATCCACCGCAGTACTTC | CASSFGTSNPPQYF
TRBJ1-1 | TRBV4-1 | . | . | TGCGCCAGCAGCCTGGGGAGCACTGAAGCTTTCTTT | CASSLGSTEAFF
TRBJ2-7 | TRBV6-5 | . | TRBD1 | TGTGCCAGCAGCCAGGGGGCCTCCTACGAGCAGTACTTC | CASSQGASYEQYF
TRBJ1-1 | TRBV5-1 | . | . | TGCGCCAGCAGTGTAATAGGGGAGAACACTGAAGCTTTCTTT | CASSVIGENTEAFF
TRBJ1-1 | TRBV28 | . | . | TGTGCCAGCAGTGCCCTTGAGTGGTCGGACACTGAAGCTTTCTTT | CASSALEWSDTEAFF
TRBJ1-1 | TRBV7-2 | . | . | TGTGCCAGCAGCTTAGTACTCGGAGGTGCGCGGGGAGCTTTCTTT | CASSLVLGGARGAFF
TRBJ2-7 | TRBV5-1 | once | . | TGCGCCAGCAGCTACTTAGCGGTCTCCTACGAGCAGTACTTC | CASSYLAVSYEQYF
TRBJ1-6 | TRBV10-1 | few | TRBD1 | TGCGCCAGCCGCCAGGGGGAGGATTCACCCCTCCACTTT | CASRQGEDSPLHF
TRBJ2-2 | TRBV6-5 | . | . | TGTGCCAGCAGTCCCAGGGGTGGCACCGGGGAGCTGTTTTTT | CASSPRGGTGELFF
TRBJ1-1 | TRBV7-9 | . | TRBD1 | TGTGCCAGCAGACCTAGACAGGGTCTTAACACTGAAGCTTTCTTT | CASRPRQGLNTEAFF
TRBJ1-1 | TRBV15 | . | . | TGTGCCACCAGCAGAGATTTTTTGAAAGGTTGGGCGAGCACTGAAGCTTTCTTT | CATSRDFLKGWASTEAFF
TRBJ1-5 | TRBV28 | few | . | TGTGCCAGCAGTTTACTCAATCAGCCCCAGCATTTT | CASSLLNQPQHF
TRBJ2-4 | TRBV19 | . | TRBD1 | TGTGCCAGTAGTACCCAATCGAGACAGGGGGCCAAAAACATTCAGTACTTC | CASSTQSRQGAKNIQYF